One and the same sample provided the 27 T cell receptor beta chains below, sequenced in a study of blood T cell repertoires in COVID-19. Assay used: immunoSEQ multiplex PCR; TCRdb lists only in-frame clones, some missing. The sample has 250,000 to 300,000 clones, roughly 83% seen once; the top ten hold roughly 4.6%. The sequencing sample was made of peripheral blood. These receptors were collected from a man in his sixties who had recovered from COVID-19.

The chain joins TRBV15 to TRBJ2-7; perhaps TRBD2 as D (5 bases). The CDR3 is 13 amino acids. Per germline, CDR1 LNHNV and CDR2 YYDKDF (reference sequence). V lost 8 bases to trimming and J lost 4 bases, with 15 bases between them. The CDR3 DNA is TGTGCCACCGGGCACTCCGGCGGGTACGAGCAGTACTTC. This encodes CATGHSGGYEQYF.

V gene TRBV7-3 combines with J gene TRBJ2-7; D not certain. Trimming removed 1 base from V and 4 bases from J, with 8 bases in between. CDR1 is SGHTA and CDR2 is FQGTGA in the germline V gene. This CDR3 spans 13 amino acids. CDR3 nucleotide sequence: TGTGCCAGCAGCTTAAACAGAAATTACGAGCAGTACTTC. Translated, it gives CASSLNRNYEQYF.

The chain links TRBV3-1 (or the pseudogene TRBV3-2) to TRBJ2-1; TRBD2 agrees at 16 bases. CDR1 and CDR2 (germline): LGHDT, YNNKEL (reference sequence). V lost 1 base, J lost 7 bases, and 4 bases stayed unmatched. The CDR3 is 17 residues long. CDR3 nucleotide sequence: TGTGCCAGCAGCCAAGCGGGACTAGCGGGAGGGCAAAATGAGCAGTTCTTC. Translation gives CASSQAGLAGGQNEQFF.

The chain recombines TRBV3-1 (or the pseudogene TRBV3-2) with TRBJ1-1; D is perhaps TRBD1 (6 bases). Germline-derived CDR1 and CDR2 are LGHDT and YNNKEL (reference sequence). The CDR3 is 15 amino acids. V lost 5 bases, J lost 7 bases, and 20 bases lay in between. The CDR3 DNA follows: TGTGCCAGCAGCAAGGGGGGGGCTTCGAGGAATGAAGCTTTCTTT. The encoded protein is CASSKGGASRNEAFF.

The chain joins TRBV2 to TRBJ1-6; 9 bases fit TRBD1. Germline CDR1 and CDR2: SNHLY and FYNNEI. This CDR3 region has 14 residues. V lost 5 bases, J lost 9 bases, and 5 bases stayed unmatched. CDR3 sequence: CASSPDRGGSPLHF. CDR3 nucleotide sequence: TGTGCCAGCAGTCCGGACAGGGGAGGTTCACCCCTCCACTTT.

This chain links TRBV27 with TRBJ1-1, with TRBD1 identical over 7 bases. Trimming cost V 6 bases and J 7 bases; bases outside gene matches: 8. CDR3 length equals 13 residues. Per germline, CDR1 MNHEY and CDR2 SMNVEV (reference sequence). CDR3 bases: TGTGCCAGCAGACCGACAGGGTTGAATGAAGCTTTCTTT. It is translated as CASRPTGLNEAFF.

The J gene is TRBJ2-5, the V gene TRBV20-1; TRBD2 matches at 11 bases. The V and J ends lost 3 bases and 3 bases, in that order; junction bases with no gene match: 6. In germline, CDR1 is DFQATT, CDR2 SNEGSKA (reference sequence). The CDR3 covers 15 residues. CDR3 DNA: TGCAGTGCTAGTGAGGGACTAGCGGTGGAAGAGACCCAGTACTTC. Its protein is CSASEGLAVEETQYF.

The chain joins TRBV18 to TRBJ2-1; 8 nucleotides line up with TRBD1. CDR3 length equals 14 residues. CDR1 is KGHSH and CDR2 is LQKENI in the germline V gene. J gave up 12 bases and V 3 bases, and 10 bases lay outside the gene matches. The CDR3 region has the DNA TGTGCCAGCTCACCGGACGGACAGGGCGTAGTGCAGTTCTTC. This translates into CASSPDGQGVVQFF.

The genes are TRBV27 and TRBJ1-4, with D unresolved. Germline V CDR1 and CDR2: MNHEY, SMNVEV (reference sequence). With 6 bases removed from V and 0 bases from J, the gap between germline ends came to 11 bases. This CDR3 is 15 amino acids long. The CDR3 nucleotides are TGTGCCAGCAGACCTTACAGAGCAACTAATGAAAAACTGTTTTTT. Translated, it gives CASRPYRATNEKLFF.

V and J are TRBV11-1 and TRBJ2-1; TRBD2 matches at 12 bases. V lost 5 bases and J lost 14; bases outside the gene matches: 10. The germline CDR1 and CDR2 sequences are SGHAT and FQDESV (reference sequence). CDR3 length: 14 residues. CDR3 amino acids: CASSHRLAGVVKFF. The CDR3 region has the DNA TGTGCCAGCAGCCACCGACTAGCGGGAGTTGTGAAGTTCTTC. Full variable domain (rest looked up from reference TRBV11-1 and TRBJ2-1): EAEVAQSPRYKITEKSQAVAFWCDPISGHATLYWYRQILGQGPELLVQFQDESVVDDSQLPKDRFSAERLKGVDSTLKIQPAELGDSAMYLCASSHRLAGVVKFFGPGTRLTVL.

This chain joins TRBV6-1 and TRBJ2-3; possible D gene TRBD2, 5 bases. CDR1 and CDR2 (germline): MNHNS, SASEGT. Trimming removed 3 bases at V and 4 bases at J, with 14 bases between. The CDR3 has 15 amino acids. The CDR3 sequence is CASSDAGSGADTQYF. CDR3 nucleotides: TGTGCCAGCAGTGACGCGGGCTCCGGGGCAGATACGCAGTATTTT.

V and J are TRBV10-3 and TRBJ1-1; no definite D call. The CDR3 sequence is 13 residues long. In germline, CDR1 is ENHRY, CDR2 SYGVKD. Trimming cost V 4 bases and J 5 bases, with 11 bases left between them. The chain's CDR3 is CAISVAETTEAFF. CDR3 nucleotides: TGTGCCATCAGTGTAGCCGAAACGACTGAAGCTTTCTTT.

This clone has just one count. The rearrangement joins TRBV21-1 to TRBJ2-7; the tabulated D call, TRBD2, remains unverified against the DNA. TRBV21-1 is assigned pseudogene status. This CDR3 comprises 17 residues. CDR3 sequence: CASSKPLRGGYGYEQYF. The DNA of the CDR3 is TGTGCCAGCAGCAAACCCCTCCGGGGGGGCTATGGGTACGAGCAGTACTTC.

The CDR3 region has the DNA TGTGCCAGCAGTAGAAGCGGGGACACAGATACGCAGTATTTT. This codes for CASSRSGDTDTQYF. The chain uses TRBV6-6 and TRBJ2-3; TRBD2 matches at 7 bases. After removal of 5 bases from V and 2 bases from J, the junction contained 4 bases not matched to a gene. This CDR3 spans 14 amino acids. Germline-derived CDR1 and CDR2 are MNHNY and SVGAGI (reference sequence).

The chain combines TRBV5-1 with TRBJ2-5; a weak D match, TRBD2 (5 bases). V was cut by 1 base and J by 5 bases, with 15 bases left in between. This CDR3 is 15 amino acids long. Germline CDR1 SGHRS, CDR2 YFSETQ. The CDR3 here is CASSLKVGGLETQYF. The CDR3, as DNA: TGCGCCAGCAGCTTGAAGGTGGGCGGGCTGGAGACCCAGTACTTC.

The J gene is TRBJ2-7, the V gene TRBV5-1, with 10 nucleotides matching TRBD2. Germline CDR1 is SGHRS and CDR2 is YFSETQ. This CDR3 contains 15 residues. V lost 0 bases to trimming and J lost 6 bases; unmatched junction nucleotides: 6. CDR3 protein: CASSLGSSGSFEQYF. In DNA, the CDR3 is TGCGCCAGCAGCTTGGGGTCTAGCGGGAGCTTCGAGCAGTACTTC.

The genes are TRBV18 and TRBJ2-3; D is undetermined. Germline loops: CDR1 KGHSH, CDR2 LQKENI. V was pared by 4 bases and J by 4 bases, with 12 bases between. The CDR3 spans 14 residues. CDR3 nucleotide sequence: TGTGCCAGCTCACGATTAGTCCCCCCAGATACGCAGTATTTT. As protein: CASSRLVPPDTQYF.

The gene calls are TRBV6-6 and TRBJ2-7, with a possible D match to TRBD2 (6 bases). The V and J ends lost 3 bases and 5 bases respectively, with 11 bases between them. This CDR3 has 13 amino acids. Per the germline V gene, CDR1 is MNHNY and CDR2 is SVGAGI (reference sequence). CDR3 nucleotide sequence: TGTGCCAGCAGTTATTTTTCGGGGGACGAGCAGTACTTC. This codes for CASSYFSGDEQYF.

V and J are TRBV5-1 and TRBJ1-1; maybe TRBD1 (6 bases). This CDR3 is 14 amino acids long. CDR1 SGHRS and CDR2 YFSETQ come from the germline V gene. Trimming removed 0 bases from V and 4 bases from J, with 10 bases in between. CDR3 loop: CASSLVPGATEAFF. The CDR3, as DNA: TGCGCCAGCAGCTTGGTGCCAGGGGCCACTGAAGCTTTCTTT. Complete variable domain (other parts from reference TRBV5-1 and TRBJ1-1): KAGVTQTPRYLIKTRGQQVTLSCSPISGHRSVSWYQQTPGQGLQFLFEYFSETQRNKGNFPGRFSGRQFSNSRSEMNVSTLELGDSALYLCASSLVPGATEAFFGQGTRLTVV.

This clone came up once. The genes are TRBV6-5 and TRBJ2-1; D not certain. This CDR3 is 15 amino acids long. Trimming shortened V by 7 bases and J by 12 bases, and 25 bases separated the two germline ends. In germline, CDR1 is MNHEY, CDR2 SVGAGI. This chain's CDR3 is CASTLSLAPPTAQFF. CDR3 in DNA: TGTGCCAGCACCCTATCATTAGCCCCCCCTACGGCGCAGTTCTTC.

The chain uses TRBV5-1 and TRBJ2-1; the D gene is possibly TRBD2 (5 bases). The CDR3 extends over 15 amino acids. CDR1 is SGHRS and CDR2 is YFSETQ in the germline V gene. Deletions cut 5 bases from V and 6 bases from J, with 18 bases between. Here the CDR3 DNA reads TGCGCCAGCAGTCTTGGCGGAGGTTCTTTCAATGAGCAGTTCTTC. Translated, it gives CASSLGGGSFNEQFF.

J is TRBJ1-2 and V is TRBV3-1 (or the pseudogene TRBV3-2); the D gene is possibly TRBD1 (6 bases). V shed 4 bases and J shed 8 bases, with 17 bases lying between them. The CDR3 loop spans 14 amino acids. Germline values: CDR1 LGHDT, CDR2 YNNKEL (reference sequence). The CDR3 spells CASSRVVGARGYTF. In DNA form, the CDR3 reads TGTGCCAGCAGCCGGGTGGTGGGGGCCCGGGGCTACACCTTC.

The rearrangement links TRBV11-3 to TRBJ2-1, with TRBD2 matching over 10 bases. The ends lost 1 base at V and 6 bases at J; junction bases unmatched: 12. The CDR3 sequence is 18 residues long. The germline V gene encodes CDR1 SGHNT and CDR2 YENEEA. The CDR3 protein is CASSLAPLAGARGNEQFF. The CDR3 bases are TGTGCCAGCAGCTTAGCCCCTCTAGCGGGAGCGCGGGGCAATGAGCAGTTCTTC. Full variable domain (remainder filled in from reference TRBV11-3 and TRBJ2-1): EAGVVQSPRYKIIEKKQPVAFWCNPISGHNTLYWYLQNLGQGPELLIRYENEEAVDDSQLPKDRFSAERLKGVDSTLKIQPAELGDSAVYLCASSLAPLAGARGNEQFFGPGTRLTVL.

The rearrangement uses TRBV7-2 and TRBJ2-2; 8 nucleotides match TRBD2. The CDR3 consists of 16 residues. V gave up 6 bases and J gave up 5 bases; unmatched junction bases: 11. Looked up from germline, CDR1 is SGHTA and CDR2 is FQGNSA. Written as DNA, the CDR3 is TGTGCCAGCAGGCATCCGGGACTAGGTATAACCGGGGAGCTGTTTTTT. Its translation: CASRHPGLGITGELFF.

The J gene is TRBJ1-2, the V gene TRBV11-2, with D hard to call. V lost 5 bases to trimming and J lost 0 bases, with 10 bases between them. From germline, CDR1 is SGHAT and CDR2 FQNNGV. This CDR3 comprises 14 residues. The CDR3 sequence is CASSQRSANYGYTF. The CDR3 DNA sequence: TGTGCCAGCAGCCAGAGGTCAGCTAACTATGGCTACACCTTC.

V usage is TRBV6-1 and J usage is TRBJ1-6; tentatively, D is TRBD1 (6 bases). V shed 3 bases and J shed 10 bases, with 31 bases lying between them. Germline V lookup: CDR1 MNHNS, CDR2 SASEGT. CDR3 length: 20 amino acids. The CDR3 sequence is CASSDVYSSFAGAFESPLHF. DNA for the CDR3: TGTGCCAGCAGTGATGTTTATTCTTCTTTCGCGGGGGCTTTTGAATCACCCCTCCACTTT.

The CDR3 reads CASSEAVVRASGSYNEQFF. DNA of the CDR3: TGTGCCAGCAGTGAAGCGGTGGTGAGGGCTAGCGGCTCCTACAATGAGCAGTTCTTC. The genes are TRBV2 and TRBJ2-1, with TRBD2 matching 7 bases. The CDR3 is 19 amino acids. Germline V CDR1 and CDR2: SNHLY, FYNNEI. V gave up 0 bases and J gave up 0 bases; unmatched junction bases: 11.